The entry that follows covers one T cell receptor beta chain sequence. Patients from Seattle were sampled longitudinally, starting during active infection. This sample is part of a study of blood T cell repertoires in COVID-19. Study-level information: PBMCs, B-cell-depleted T cells, or T cells provided the cDNA or gDNA that made up the material.

In the original analysis: Using reference gene primer amplification, nucleated cell counts were estimated. Repertoires were generated with immunoSEQ multiplex PCR, while TCRdb's copy carries only in-frame clones and drops some. V, J and clone size reflect that table, while D and trimming were determined from the DNA. The sample lists around 210,000 clones, less than 85% occurring once. This CDR3 is 13 amino acids long. Germline CDR1 and CDR2: SGHNT and YYREEE (reference sequence). V lost 2 bases to trimming and J lost 5 bases, with 10 bases between them. Sequenced sample: peripheral blood. The origin of this receptor is a woman at least 80 years old with COVID-19, enrolled during active disease. The rearrangement joins TRBV5-4 to TRBJ2-5; D is possibly TRBD2 (7 bases). CDR3 amino acids: CASSFEGGETQYF. The DNA of the CDR3 is TGTGCCAGCAGCTTCGAGGGGGGGGAGACCCAGTACTTC.